This T cell receptor (beta chain) was recovered during a study of T cells in Graves' hyperthyroidism and ophthalmopathy. Study-wide findings and caveats: Expanded thyroid clonotypes (above 0.001) were mostly also found in blood. Progression to ophthalmopathy was predicted a median of approximately seven months early.

Amplification targeted TCR beta CDR3 regions from RNA transcripts. The study used the HTBI primer set for a first-round RT-PCR of the TCR CDR3. TCRdb called the multiplex PCR reads again in MiXCR, with one record for every CDR3 protein. The repertoire holds under 500,000 distinct CDR3 sequences, with over 13% as singletons. This clonotype turned up a few times. The antigen is undetermined. Fresh peripheral blood, approximately 10 ml, was the source of the PBMCs. Between the trimmed V and J ends, which lost 6 bases and 5 bases, there was a span of 8 bases. Germline CDR1 and CDR2: SGHVS and FQNEAQ. The CDR3 is made up of 12 amino acids.

Sequencing was done on a sample of blood. The clonotype was recovered from a man aged 50 to 60 with Graves' ophthalmopathy. The rearrangement links TRBV7-8 to TRBJ1-5; unclear D gene. The CDR3 DNA follows: TGTGCCAGCAGGTCCGGGGATCAGCCCCAGCATTTT. Protein sequence: CASRSGDQPQHF.